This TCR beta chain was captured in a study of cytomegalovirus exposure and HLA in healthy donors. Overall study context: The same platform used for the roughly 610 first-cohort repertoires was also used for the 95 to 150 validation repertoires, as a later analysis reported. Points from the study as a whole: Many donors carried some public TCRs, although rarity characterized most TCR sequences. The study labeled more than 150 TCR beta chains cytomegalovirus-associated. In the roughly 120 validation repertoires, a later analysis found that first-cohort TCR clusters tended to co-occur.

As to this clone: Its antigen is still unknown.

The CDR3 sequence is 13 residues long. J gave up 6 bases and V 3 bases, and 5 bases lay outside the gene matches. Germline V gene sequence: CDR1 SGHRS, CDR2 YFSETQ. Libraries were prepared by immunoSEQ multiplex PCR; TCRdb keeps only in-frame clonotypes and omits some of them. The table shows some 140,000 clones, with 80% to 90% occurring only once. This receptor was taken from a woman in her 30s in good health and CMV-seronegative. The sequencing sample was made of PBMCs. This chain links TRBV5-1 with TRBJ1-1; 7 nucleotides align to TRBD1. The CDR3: CASSSPTGAEAFF. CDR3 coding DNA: TGCGCCAGCAGCTCCCCAACAGGGGCTGAAGCTTTCTTT.